This TCR beta chain was captured in a study of cytomegalovirus exposure and HLA in healthy donors. The donors gave bone marrow, and they were healthy. PCR involved 60 Vbeta and 13 Jbeta primers. The assay was immunoSEQ multiplex PCR, and TCRdb's table has in-frame clones only and misses some. The sample yields a few hundred thousand clones, 60% to 85% seen once. Study results and limitations: Researchers counted 150 to 200 TCR beta chains as cytomegalovirus-associated.

This CDR3 contains 14 residues. After removal of 8 bases from V and 5 bases from J, the junction contained 11 bases not matched to a gene. From germline, CDR1 is LNHDA and CDR2 SQIVND (reference sequence). On this clone itself: Antigen: not known.

The TCR was taken from a man aged 40-49 years in good health and CMV-seronegative. The sequencing sample was made of PBMCs. V is TRBV19 and J is TRBJ2-5; 7 bases line up with TRBD1. DNA for the CDR3: TGTGCCAGTGCAAAACGACAGGGCGGGGAGACCCAGTACTTC. This codes for CASAKRQGGETQYF.